These 6 T cell receptor beta chains came from one sample sequenced in a study of T cell responses to AZD1222 COVID-19 vaccine. The protocol was immunoSEQ multiplex PCR, while the TCRdb copy is restricted to in-frame clones and leaves out a portion. This table holds 98,000 or so clones, just over 85% found once. The input for sequencing was peripheral blood, taken on day 0 of AZD1222 vaccination. All receptors come from an adult in good health.

V and J are TRBV19 and TRBJ1-5, with no clear D. Trimming took off 2 bases at V and 9 bases at J, with 11 bases between the two ends. Germline V gives CDR1 LNHDA, CDR2 SQIVND (reference sequence). The CDR3 is made up of 13 amino acids. As DNA, the CDR3 is TGTGCCAGTAGTATAACCTCCTTGGGGCCCCAGCATTTT. It codes for CASSITSLGPQHF.

This chain joins TRBV19 and TRBJ2-7, with D possibly matching TRBD2 (6 bases). Germline lookup yields CDR1 LNHDA and CDR2 SQIVND (reference sequence). The CDR3 spans 11 residues. Trimming cost V 6 bases and J 5 bases, with 8 bases left between them. CDR3 loop: CASRGGHEQYF. The CDR3 region has the DNA TGTGCCAGTAGGGGAGGCCACGAGCAGTACTTC. The whole variable domain, remainder taken from reference TRBV19 and TRBJ2-7, is DGGITQSPKYLFRKEGQNVTLSCEQNLNHDAMYWYRQDPGQGLRLIYYSQIVNDFQKGDIAEGYSVSREKKESFPLTVTSAQKNPTAFYLCASRGGHEQYFGPGTRLTVT.

The chain is built from TRBV5-1 and TRBJ1-1; D gene uncertain. Germline CDR1 is SGHRS and CDR2 is YFSETQ. V lost 4 bases and J 4 bases, leaving 17 bases between the germline ends. This CDR3 is 15 amino acids long. CDR3 nucleotide sequence: TGCGCCAGCAGCACGGGCATAGTGGTGGGCACTGAAGCTTTCTTT. Protein sequence: CASSTGIVVGTEAFF.

This clone showed up just a few times. The genes are TRBV11-3 and TRBJ1-6; possible D gene TRBD1, 5 bases. Trimming stripped 5 bases from V and 0 bases from J, with 20 bases between. Germline CDR1 reads SGHNT; CDR2 reads YENEEA. CDR3 length: 19 amino acids. CDR3 DNA: TGTGCCAGCAGCCCCCCAGATCTCAGGGCCAGCTCCTATAATTCACCCCTCCACTTT. Its protein is CASSPPDLRASSYNSPLHF.

This chain connects TRBV7-9 to TRBJ2-5, with D possibly TRBD2 on 5 matching bases. The CDR3 runs 16 residues. The germline V and J ends were trimmed by 5 bases and 5 bases, with 21 bases remaining between them. Germline-derived CDR1 and CDR2 are SEHNR and FQNEAQ (reference sequence). This CDR3 is CASSTPGNSVLETQYF. The DNA for the CDR3 is TGTGCCAGCAGCACTCCGGGGAACAGTGTACTGGAGACCCAGTACTTC.

V is TRBV28 and J is TRBJ1-3, with TRBD1 matching over 10 bases. Trimming cost V 4 bases and J 7 bases; bases outside gene matches: 7. Germline CDR1 reads MDHEN; CDR2 reads SYDVKM. CDR3 length equals 15 residues. The CDR3 region is CASSSGQGTGNTIYF. CDR3 in DNA: TGTGCCAGCAGTTCGGGACAGGGGACAGGGAACACCATATATTTT.